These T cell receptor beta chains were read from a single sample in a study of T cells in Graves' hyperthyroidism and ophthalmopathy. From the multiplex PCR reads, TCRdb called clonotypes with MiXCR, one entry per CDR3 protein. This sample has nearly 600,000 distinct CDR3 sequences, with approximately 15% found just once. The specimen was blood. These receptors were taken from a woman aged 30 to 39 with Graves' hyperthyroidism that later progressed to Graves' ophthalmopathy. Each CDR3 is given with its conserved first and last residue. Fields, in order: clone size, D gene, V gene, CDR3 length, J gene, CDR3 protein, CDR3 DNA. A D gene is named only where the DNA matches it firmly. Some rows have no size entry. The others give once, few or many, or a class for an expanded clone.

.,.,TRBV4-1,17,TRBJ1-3,CASSQDSPWSSGNTIYF,TGCGCCAGCAGCCAAGACAGTCCCTGGTCCTCTGGAAACACCATATATTTT
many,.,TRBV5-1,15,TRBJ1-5,CASSLGTEAHQPQHF,TGCGCCAGCAGCTTGGGGACGGAGGCGCATCAGCCCCAGCATTTT
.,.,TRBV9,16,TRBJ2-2,CASSVADGGFTGELLF,TGTGCCAGCAGCGTAGCTGATGGGGGATTCACCGGGGAGCTGCTTTTT
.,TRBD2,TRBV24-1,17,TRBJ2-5,CATSDSGLAGGSETQYF,TGTGCCACCAGTGACTCAGGACTAGCGGGGGGCTCGGAGACCCAGTACTTC
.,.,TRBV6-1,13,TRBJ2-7,CASNRTAYYEQYF,TGTGCCAGCAATAGGACAGCCTACTACGAGCAGTACTTC
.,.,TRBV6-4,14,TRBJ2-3,CASSDGRDTDTQYF,TGTGCCAGCAGTGACGGGCGGGACACAGATACGCAGTATTTT
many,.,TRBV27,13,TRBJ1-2,CAGKLKGKDGYTF,TGTGCCGGGAAACTAAAGGGGAAGGATGGCTACACCTTC
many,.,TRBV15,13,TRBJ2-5,CATRVDQGETQYF,TGTGCCACCAGAGTGGATCAAGGGGAGACCCAGTACTTC
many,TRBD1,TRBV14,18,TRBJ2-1,CASSSRDRGRWSYNEQFF,TGTGCCAGCAGCTCCCGGGACAGGGGGCGTTGGTCCTACAATGAGCAGTTCTTC
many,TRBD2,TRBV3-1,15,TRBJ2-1,CASSQWTSSYNEQFF,TGTGCCAGCAGCCAATGGACTAGCTCCTACAATGAGCAGTTCTTC